These 3 T cell receptor beta chains were sequenced from one sample in a study of regulatory and conventional T cells in RAG deficiency. Conventional CD4+ T cells were sorted from blood as CD25-low CD127-high cells. Repertoires were generated with immunoSEQ multiplex PCR, while TCRdb's copy carries only in-frame clones and drops some. The table shows around 23,000 clones, with more than 85% occurring only once. The same sample was also used in a study of regulatory T cells. Turning to that study: The primer mix had 52 TRBV and 13 TRBJ primers.

Sequenced input: CD4+ T cells sorted from blood. Receptors were obtained from a human donor in good health.

This rearrangement joins TRBV19 to TRBJ1-5; no definite D call. The CDR3 is 12 residues long. Germline-derived CDR1 and CDR2 are LNHDA and SQIVND (reference sequence). The V end lost 4 bases, the J end lost 9 bases, and 10 bases lay between the germline ends. The CDR3 protein is CASSRGPVPQHF. DNA for the CDR3: TGTGCCAGTAGTAGAGGGCCGGTGCCCCAGCATTTT.

V usage is TRBV2 and J usage is TRBJ1-5; 7 bases agree with TRBD1. The V and J ends lost 6 bases and 3 bases, in that order; junction bases with no gene match: 8. Germline CDR1 is SNHLY and CDR2 is FYNNEI. The CDR3 spans 15 residues. The CDR3 DNA reads TGTGCCAGCAGGCCTAAGACAGGGCCCAATCAGCCCCAGCATTTT. It specifies CASRPKTGPNQPQHF.

This chain uses TRBV6-5 with TRBJ2-4; D remains ambiguous. Germline CDR1 is MNHEY and CDR2 is SVGAGI. V was clipped by 4 bases and J by 8 bases, with 6 bases between them. The CDR3 sequence is 11 residues long. Here the CDR3 reads CASSSADIQYF. The CDR3 DNA follows: TGTGCCAGCAGTTCTGCGGACATTCAGTACTTC.